This paragraph reports one TCR beta chain. This clonotype was recorded many times. It has no known antigen specificity. Nothing much larger sits one base from this clone, and base qualities are not available. The source of the sample is a study of T-cell reconstitution after alpha-beta-depleted transplantation in children (dated by TCRdb to about 2016). In terms of the full investigation: Using TCR repertoire profiling, the study followed T-cell immune reconstitution in a quantitative way in children after TCRalphabeta/CD19-depleted allogeneic hematopoietic cell transplantation. On the study overall, not on this receptor specifically: Over subsequent months, a decline in hyperexpanded clone frequencies was noted, and after one year, T-cell counts and TCRbeta diversity were mostly ascribed to newly produced T cells. About two months after transplant, the apparently early recovery of alphabetaT-cell counts reportedly depended on just several hundred clones that had expanded rapidly and came from non-depleted graft cells. In some patients, the high TCRbeta diversity seen at day 60 was put down to recipient T cells and intrathymic progenitors that had survived conditioning.

Library construction relied on PCR. The sample was run on an Illumina HiSeq 2500. To normalize quantification of the TCRbeta repertoire, the TCR libraries were built with molecular barcoding that relied on unique molecular identifiers. In TCRdb, the public reads were trimmed at Q25 with fastp and aligned with MiXCR, with productive beta chains retained. Every distinct CDR3 protein forms one entry, paired with its most common genes and DNA. This sample lists about 300,000 distinct CDR3 sequences; 10% were detected once. The ten largest clones represent 7.5% of the sample. The treatment or condition label, read with the paper, signifies: allogeneic hematopoietic cell transplantation with graft depleted of TCRalphabeta T cells and CD19 B cells. The transplant recipients were children given TCRalphabeta/CD19-depleted allogeneic hematopoietic cell grafts. The CDR1 and CDR2 encoded by the germline V gene are LGHNA and YNFKEQ. The CDR3, cysteine through phenylalanine, is 15 amino acids long. CDR3 DNA only is kept here, 45 bases in frame from base 1. Trimming leaves V shorter by 1 base and J shorter by 6 bases, with the junction holding 2 bases beyond the gene matches.

The sequencing used PBMCs, collected before TCRalphabeta/CD19-depleted stem cell transplant. The rearranged segments are TRBV4-2 and TRBJ1-6; 8 middle bases align to TRBD1. The clonotype was recovered from a boy in the first two years of life with acute myeloid leukemia, due to receive a stem cell transplant. The DNA sequence reads TGTGCCAGCAGCCAAGGACAGGGGAGTAATTCACCCCTCCACTTT. Its amino acids are CASSQGQGSNSPLHF.